This T cell receptor beta chain was sequenced during a study of OX40 agonist ivuxolimab in advanced cancers. At the level of the study: Every patient in dose escalation had hepatocellular carcinoma, melanoma, renal cell or head and neck cancer.

Using immunoSEQ multiplex PCR, the repertoire was profiled, and TCRdb retains in-frame clones only, with some absent. Altogether about 44,000 clones are present, roughly 90% being singletons, with the ten largest covering roughly 18%. This specimen consisted of CD4+ or CD8+ T cells sorted from blood, obtained in a trial of the OX40 agonist ivuxolimab. The receptor was isolated from an adult with an advanced solid tumor such as melanoma, head and neck, liver or kidney cancer.

This CDR3 is CASSFKDIPGELFF. The DNA for the CDR3 is TGTGCCAGCAGCTTTAAGGACATTCCCGGGGAGCTGTTTTTT. The V call is TRBV5-8, the J call TRBJ2-2, with D perhaps TRBD1 (5 bases). Germline V gene lookup returns CDR1 SGHTS and CDR2 YDEGEE. The CDR3 sequence is 14 residues long. V lost 2 bases and J lost 6, with 11 bases in between.